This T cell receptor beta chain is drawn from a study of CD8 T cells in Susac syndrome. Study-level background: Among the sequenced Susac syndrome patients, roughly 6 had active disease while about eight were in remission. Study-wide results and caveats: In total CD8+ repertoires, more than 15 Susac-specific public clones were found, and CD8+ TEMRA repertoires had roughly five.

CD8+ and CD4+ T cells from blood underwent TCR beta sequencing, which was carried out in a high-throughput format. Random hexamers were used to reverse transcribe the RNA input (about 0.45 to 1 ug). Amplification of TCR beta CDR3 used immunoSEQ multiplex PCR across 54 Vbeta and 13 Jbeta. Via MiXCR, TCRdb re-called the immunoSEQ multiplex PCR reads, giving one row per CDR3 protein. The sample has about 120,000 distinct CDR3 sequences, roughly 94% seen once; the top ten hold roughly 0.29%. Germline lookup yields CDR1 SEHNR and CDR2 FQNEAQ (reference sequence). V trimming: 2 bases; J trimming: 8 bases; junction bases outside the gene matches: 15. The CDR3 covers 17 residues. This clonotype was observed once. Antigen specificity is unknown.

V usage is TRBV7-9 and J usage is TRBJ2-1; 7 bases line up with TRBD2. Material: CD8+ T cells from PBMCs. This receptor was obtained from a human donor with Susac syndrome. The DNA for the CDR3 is TGTGCCAGCAGCTTACGACCTGAACGGGGGGTCTGGGATGAGCAGTTCTTC. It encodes CASSLRPERGVWDEQFF.